The TCR beta chain described here comes from a study of shared clonotypes between healthy human individuals. Germline lookup yields CDR1 MDHEN and CDR2 SYDVKM. The length of the CDR3 is 17 residues. Deletions cut 3 bases from V and 2 bases from J, with 14 bases between. Assay: immunoSEQ multiplex PCR; the TCRdb copy retains only in-frame clones and omits some. The sample records a few million clones, roughly 92% being singletons. The chain employs TRBV28 and TRBJ2-6, with D perhaps matching TRBD1 or TRBD2 (7 bases each). The source of this sequence is a man aged 18 to 30 in good health. Some clones in this sample may be carry-over from other donors' samples. The specimen was naive CD4+ T cells from PBMCs. Subset here: CD45RA+ positively selected. CDR3 loop: CASSFTRGGPGANVLTF. The CDR3 DNA follows: TGTGCCAGCAGTTTCACCAGGGGGGGACCTGGGGCCAACGTCCTGACTTTC.